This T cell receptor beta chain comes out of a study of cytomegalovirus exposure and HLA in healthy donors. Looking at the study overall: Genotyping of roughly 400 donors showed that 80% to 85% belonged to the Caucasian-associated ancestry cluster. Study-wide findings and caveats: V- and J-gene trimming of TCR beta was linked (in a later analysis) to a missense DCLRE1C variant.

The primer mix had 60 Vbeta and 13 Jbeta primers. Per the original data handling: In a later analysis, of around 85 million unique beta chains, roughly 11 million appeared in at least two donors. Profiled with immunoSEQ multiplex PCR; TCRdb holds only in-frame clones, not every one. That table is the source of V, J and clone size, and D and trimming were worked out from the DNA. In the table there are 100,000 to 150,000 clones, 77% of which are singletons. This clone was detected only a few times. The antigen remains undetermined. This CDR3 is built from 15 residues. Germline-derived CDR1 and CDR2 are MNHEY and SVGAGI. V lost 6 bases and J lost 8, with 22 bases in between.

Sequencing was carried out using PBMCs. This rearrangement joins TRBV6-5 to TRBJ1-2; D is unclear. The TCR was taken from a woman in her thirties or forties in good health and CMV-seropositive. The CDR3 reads CASSLQISTGGGYTF. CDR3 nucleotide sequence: TGTGCCAGCAGCCTCCAGATCTCCACGGGCGGGGGCTACACCTTC.